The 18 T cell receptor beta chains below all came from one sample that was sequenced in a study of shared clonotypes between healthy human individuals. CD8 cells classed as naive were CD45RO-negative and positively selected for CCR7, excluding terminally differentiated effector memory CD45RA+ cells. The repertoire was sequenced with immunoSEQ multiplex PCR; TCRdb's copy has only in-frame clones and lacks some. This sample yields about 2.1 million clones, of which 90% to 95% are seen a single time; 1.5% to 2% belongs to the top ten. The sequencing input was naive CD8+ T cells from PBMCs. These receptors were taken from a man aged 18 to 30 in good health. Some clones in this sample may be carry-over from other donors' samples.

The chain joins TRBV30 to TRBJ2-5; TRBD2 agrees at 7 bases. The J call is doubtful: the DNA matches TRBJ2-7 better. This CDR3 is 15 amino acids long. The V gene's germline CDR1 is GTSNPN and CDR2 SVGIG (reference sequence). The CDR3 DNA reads TGTGCCTGGAGTGTACGCGGGAGCTCTTGGTACGAGCAGTACTTC. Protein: CAWSVRGSSWYEQYF.

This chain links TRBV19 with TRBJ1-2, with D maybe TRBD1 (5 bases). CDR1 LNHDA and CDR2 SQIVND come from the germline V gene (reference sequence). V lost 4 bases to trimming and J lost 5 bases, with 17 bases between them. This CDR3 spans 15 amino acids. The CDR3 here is CASSRDGGGYYGYTF. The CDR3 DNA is TGTGCCAGTAGTAGGGACGGCGGCGGGTATTATGGCTACACCTTC.

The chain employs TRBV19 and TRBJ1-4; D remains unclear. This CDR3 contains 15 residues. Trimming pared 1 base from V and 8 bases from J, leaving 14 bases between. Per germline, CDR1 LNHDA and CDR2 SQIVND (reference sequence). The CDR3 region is CASSIGGPGGEKLFF. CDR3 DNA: TGTGCCAGTAGTATAGGAGGGCCTGGAGGAGAAAAACTGTTTTTT. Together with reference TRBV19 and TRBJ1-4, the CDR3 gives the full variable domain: DGGITQSPKYLFRKEGQNVTLSCEQNLNHDAMYWYRQDPGQGLRLIYYSQIVNDFQKGDIAEGYSVSREKKESFPLTVTSAQKNPTAFYLCASSIGGPGGEKLFFGSGTQLSVL.

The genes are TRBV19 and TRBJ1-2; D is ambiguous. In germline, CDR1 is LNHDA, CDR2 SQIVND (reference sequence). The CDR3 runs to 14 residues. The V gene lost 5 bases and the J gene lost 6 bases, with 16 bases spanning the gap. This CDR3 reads CASSSYSRADGYTF. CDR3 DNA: TGTGCCAGTAGTTCCTACAGCCGGGCGGATGGCTACACCTTC.

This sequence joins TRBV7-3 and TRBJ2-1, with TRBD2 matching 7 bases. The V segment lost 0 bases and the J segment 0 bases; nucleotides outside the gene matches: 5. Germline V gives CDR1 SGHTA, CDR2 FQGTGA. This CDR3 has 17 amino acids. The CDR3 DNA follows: TGTGCCAGCAGCTTAACGGGAGGGATTAGCTCCTACAATGAGCAGTTCTTC. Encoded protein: CASSLTGGISSYNEQFF.

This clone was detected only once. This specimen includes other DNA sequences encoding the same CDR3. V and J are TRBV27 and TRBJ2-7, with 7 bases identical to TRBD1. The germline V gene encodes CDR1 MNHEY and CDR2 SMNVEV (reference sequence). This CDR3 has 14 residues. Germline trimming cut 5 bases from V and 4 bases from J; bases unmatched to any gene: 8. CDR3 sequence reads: CASSPRTGFYEQYF. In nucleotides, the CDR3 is TGTGCCAGCAGTCCCCGGACAGGATTTTACGAGCAGTACTTC.

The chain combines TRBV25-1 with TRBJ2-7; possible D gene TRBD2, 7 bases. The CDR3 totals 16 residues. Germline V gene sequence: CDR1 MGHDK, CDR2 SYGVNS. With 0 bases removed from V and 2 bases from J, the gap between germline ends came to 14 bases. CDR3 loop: CASSEYGGLAAYEQYF. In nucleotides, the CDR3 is TGTGCCAGCAGTGAATATGGGGGGCTAGCGGCCTACGAGCAGTACTTC.

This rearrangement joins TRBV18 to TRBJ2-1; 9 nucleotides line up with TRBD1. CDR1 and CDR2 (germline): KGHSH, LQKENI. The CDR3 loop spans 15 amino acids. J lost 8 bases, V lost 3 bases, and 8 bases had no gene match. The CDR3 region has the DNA TGTGCCAGCTCACCGGGACAGGGTAGGGGGCATGAGCAGTTCTTC. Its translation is CASSPGQGRGHEQFF.

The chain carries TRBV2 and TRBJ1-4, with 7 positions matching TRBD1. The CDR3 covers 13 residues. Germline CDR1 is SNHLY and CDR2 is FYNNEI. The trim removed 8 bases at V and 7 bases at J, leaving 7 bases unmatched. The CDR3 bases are TGTGCCAGCGAGGGACAGTTTGGTGAAAAACTGTTTTTT. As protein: CASEGQFGEKLFF.

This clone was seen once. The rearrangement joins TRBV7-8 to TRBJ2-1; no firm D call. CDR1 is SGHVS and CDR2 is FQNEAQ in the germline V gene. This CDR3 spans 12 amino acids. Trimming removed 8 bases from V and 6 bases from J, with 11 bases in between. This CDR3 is CASGRASNEQFF. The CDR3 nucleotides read TGTGCCAGCGGTCGGGCGAGCAATGAGCAGTTCTTC.

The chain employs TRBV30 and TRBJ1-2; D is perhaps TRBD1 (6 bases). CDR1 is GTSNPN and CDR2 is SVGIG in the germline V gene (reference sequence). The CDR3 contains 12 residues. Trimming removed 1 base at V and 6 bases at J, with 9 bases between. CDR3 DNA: TGTGCCTGGAGTGGGGGGGCTGATGGCTACACCTTC. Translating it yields CAWSGGADGYTF.

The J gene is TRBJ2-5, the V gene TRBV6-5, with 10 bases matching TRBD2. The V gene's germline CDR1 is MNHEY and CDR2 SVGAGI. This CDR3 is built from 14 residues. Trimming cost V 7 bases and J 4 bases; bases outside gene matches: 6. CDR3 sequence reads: CASTLLAGRETQYF. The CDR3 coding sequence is TGTGCCAGCACCCTACTAGCGGGGCGAGAGACCCAGTACTTC.

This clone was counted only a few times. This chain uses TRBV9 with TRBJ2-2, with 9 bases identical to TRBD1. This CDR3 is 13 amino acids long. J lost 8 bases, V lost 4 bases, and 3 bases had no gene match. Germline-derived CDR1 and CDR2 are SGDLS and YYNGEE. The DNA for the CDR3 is TGTGCCAGCAGCTACGGGACAGGGGGGGAGCTGTTTTTT. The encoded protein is CASSYGTGGELFF. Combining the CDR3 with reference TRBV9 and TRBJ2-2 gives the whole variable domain DSGVTQTPKHLITATGQRVTLRCSPRSGDLSVYWYQQSLDQGLQFLIQYYNGEERAKGNILERFSAQQFPDLHSELNLSSLELGDSALYFCASSYGTGGELFFGEGSRLTVL.

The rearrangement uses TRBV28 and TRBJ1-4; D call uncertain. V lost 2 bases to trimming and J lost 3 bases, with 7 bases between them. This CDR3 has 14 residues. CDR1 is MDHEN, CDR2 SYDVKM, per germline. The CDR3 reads CASSLTPANEKLFF. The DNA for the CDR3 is TGTGCCAGCAGTTTAACCCCGGCTAATGAAAAACTGTTTTTT.

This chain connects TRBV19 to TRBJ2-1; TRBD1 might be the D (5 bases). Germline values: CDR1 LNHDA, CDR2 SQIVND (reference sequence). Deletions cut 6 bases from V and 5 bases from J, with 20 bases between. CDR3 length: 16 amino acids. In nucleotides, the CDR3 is TGTGCCAGTAGCCAAGGGTGGGGCGCCCGGAACAATGAGCAGTTCTTC. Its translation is CASSQGWGARNNEQFF. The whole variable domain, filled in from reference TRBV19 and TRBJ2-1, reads DGGITQSPKYLFRKEGQNVTLSCEQNLNHDAMYWYRQDPGQGLRLIYYSQIVNDFQKGDIAEGYSVSREKKESFPLTVTSAQKNPTAFYLCASSQGWGARNNEQFFGPGTRLTVL.

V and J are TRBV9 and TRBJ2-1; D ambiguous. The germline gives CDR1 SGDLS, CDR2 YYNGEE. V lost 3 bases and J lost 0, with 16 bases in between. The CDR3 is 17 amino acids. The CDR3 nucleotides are TGTGCCAGCAGCGCCCAACCACTGCCTAGCTCCTACAATGAGCAGTTCTTC. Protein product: CASSAQPLPSSYNEQFF.

CDR3 nucleotides: TGTGCCAGCACTCAAGAGGCTCTCCTCGCAGATACGCAGTATTTT. Protein product: CASTQEALLADTQYF. The chain uses TRBV7-9 and TRBJ2-3; no reliable D call. V was trimmed by 7 bases and J by 4 bases, leaving 18 bases between them. The germline V gene encodes CDR1 SEHNR and CDR2 FQNEAQ (reference sequence). The CDR3 covers 15 residues.

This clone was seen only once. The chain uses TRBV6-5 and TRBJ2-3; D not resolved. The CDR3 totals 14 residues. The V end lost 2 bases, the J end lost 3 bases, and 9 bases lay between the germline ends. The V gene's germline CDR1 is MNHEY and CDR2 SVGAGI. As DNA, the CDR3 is TGTGCCAGCAGTTACAGATCTAAGACAGATACGCAGTATTTT. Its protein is CASSYRSKTDTQYF.